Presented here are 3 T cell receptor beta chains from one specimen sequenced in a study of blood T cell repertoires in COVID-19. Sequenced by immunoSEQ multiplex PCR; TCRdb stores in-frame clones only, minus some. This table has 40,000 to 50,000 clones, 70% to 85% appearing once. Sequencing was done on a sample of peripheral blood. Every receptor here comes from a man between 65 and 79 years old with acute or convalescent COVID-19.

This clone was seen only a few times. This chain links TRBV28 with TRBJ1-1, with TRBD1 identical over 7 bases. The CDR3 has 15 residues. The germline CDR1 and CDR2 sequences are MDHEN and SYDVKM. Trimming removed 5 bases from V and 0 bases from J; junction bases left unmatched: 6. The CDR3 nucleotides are TGTGCCAGCAGTCGGACAGGAGCTATGAACACTGAAGCTTTCTTT. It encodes CASSRTGAMNTEAFF.

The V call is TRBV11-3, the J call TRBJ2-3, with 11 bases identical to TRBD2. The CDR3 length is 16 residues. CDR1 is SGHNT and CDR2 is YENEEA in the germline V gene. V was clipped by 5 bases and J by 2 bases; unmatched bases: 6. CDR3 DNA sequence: TGTGCCAGCAGCCAGGGGACTAGCGGCTACACAGATACGCAGTATTTT. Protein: CASSQGTSGYTDTQYF.

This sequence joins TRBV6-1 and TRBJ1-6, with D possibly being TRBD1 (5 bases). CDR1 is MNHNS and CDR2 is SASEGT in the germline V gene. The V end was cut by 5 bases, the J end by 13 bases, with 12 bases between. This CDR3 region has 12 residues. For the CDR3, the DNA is TGTGCCAGCAGTCCACAGGCATTGCCCCTCCACTTT. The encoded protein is CASSPQALPLHF.